These T cell receptor beta chains were read from a single sample in a study of blood T cell repertoires in COVID-19. The protocol was immunoSEQ multiplex PCR, while the TCRdb copy is restricted to in-frame clones and leaves out a portion. Here the sample spans about 97,000 clones, 75% to 95% being singletons. Sequenced sample: peripheral blood. These receptors originate from a man in his 60s with acute or convalescent COVID-19. Both conserved end residues are part of each CDR3. D genes are given only for firm matches. Not every row has a clone size; where given, it reads once, few, many or a size class.

V gene	clone size	D gene	J gene	CDR3 DNA	CDR3 protein
TRBV5-1	-	TRBD1	TRBJ2-2	TGCGCCAGCAGCTTAAGGGACAGGGGATGGGGCACCGGGGAGCTGTTTTTT	CASSLRDRGWGTGELFF
TRBV28	-	TRBD1	TRBJ1-6	TGTGCCAGCAGCCGGGACAGGGAAGGTTCACCCCTCCACTTT	CASSRDREGSPLHF
TRBV9	-	-	TRBJ2-2	TGTGCCAGCAGCGTAGGGCAGGGGAACGGGGAGCTGTTTTTT	CASSVGQGNGELFF
TRBV2	once	-	TRBJ2-1	TGTGCCAGCAGTGATGCGGACAGATTAACCTACAATGAGCAGTTCTTC	CASSDADRLTYNEQFF
TRBV2	-	-	TRBJ1-1	TGTGCCAGCAGCGGGCGGGGGGGAGAAACTGAAGCTTTCTTT	CASSGRGGETEAFF
TRBV5-5	few	TRBD1	TRBJ1-4	TGTGCCAGCAGACACACCGGGACAGGAAAAGCAACTAATGAAAAACTGTTTTTT	CASRHTGTGKATNEKLFF
TRBV19	-	TRBD2	TRBJ2-3	TGTGCCAGTAGGAAAGGACTAGCGGGGGACCTCACAGATACGCAGTATTTT	CASRKGLAGDLTDTQYF
TRBV9	-	TRBD1	TRBJ1-1	TGTGCCAGCAGCGGAGCGACAGGGGTCGGGACTGAAGCTTTCTTT	CASSGATGVGTEAFF
TRBV19	-	-	TRBJ1-2	TGTGCCAGTAGTCTCGGGGAGTTGGTCTATGGCTACACCTTC	CASSLGELVYGYTF
TRBV5-4	-	-	TRBJ2-1	TGTGCCAGCAGTTTCAGGGATGGTTCCTACAATGAGCAGTTCTTC	CASSFRDGSYNEQFF
TRBV12-3/TRBV12-4	-	-	TRBJ1-5	TGTGCCAGCAATAGGGGGGGGACTCAGCCCCAGCATTTT	CASNRGGTQPQHF
TRBV5-1	few	TRBD1	TRBJ1-6	TGCGCCAGCAGCTTGGGACTACAGGGGGTGGATAATTCACCCCTCCACTTT	CASSLGLQGVDNSPLHF
TRBV5-1	-	TRBD2	TRBJ2-5	TGCGCCAGCAGCTTCTCCGTGGCGGGGGGGGAGACCCAGTACTTC	CASSFSVAGGETQYF
TRBV6-5	once	TRBD2	TRBJ2-7	TGTGCCAGTAGTCGAGAGACTAGCGGGGCCTACGAGCAGTACTTC	CASSRETSGAYEQYF
TRBV6-5	-	TRBD1	TRBJ1-6	TGTGCCACCCGACAGGGCTCCTATAATTCACCCCTCCACTTT	CATRQGSYNSPLHF
TRBV6-5	-	TRBD1	TRBJ1-2	TGTGCCAGCAGTTACTTGACAGGGGGTTCCTATGGCTACACCTTC	CASSYLTGGSYGYTF
TRBV4-1	-	TRBD2	TRBJ2-1	TGCGCCAGCAGCCTTCTCTCAGGGAGCGGGGGCTCCAGCTCCTACAATGAGCAGTTCTTC	CASSLLSGSGGSSSYNEQFF
TRBV11-2	-	-	TRBJ2-3	TGTGCCAGCAGCACCACTTGGGGCGGCTACACAGATACGCAGTATTTT	CASSTTWGGYTDTQYF
TRBV2	-	TRBD1	TRBJ1-1	TGTGCCAGCAGGATCGGACAGGGCGACACTGAAGCTTTCTTT	CASRIGQGDTEAFF
TRBV2	-	-	TRBJ2-6	TGTGCCAGCAGTGAGGAGCGCCTTGTGGCCAACGTCCTGACTTTC	CASSEERLVANVLTF
TRBV4-1	-	TRBD2	TRBJ2-1	TGCGCCAGCAGCCAAGAGGGGCGGGGGGGCCGTGGTGAGCAGTTCTTC	CASSQEGRGGRGEQFF
TRBV19	-	-	TRBJ1-5	TGTGCCAGTAGTAACGCCGGGACACCCGTGAGGGAGCCCCAGCATTTT	CASSNAGTPVREPQHF
TRBV27	-	-	TRBJ1-6	TGTGCCAGCAGTTCCCTTATCAGGGGAGATTCACCCCTCCACTTT	CASSSLIRGDSPLHF
TRBV3-1/TRBV3-2	-	-	TRBJ2-3	TGTGCCAGCAGCCAAGATATAGGGGGTGATACGCAGTATTTT	CASSQDIGGDTQYF
TRBV27	once	-	TRBJ1-1	TGTGCCAGCAGCACCCTCTCTTCCGGTGCTGAAGCTTTCTTT	CASSTLSSGAEAFF
TRBV6-5	-	-	TRBJ2-1	TGTGCCAGCAATGCTCAGGGGATGGGAAAAAATGAGCAGTTCTTC	CASNAQGMGKNEQFF
TRBV7-9	-	-	TRBJ1-1	TGTGCCAGCAGTCTCGGCGGGCGTCGGGCTTTCTTT	CASSLGGRRAFF
TRBV2	once	TRBD1	TRBJ1-2	TGTGCCAGCAGTCCCTCCGGGACAGTCTATGGCTACACCTTC	CASSPSGTVYGYTF
TRBV7-9	-	-	TRBJ2-1	TGTGCCAGCAGCCTGGACACCTTCTACAATGAGCAGTTCTTC	CASSLDTFYNEQFF
TRBV7-2	-	-	TRBJ1-5	TGTGCCAGCAGCGAAAACAGGGACCTCGAGCCCCAGCATTTT	CASSENRDLEPQHF
TRBV28	-	TRBD1	TRBJ1-2	TGTGCCAGCAGTTTGGGACAGGGGTATGGCTACACCTTC	CASSLGQGYGYTF
TRBV6-5	-	-	TRBJ2-7	TGTGCCAGCAGTTACTCGCGGCAGGGATCCTACGAGCAGTACTTC	CASSYSRQGSYEQYF
TRBV2	-	TRBD2	TRBJ2-7	TGTGCCAGCAGTGAGGTCGGGGGGGCCCGAGAGCAGTACTTC	CASSEVGGAREQYF
TRBV7-2	-	TRBD1	TRBJ1-5	TGTGCCAGCAGCCCAGGACAGGTTAACCAGCCCCAGCATTTT	CASSPGQVNQPQHF
TRBV9	few	-	TRBJ1-3	TGTGCCAGCATTGGTACAGGTGGAAACACCATATATTTT	CASIGTGGNTIYF
TRBV14	-	-	TRBJ1-1	TGTGCCAGCAGCCAAGATACAGGAATGAACACTGAAGCTTTCTTT	CASSQDTGMNTEAFF
TRBV15	-	-	TRBJ1-2	TGTGCCACCAGCAGAGGGGGGCAGGAGAATAACTATGGCTACACCTTC	CATSRGGQENNYGYTF
TRBV9	once	-	TRBJ2-6	TGTGCCAGCAGCCCTACGATAGGGGAGGCCAACGTCCTGACTTTC	CASSPTIGEANVLTF
TRBV5-4	-	TRBD2	TRBJ2-3	TGTGCCAGCAGACGAGCGGGGGAAGTAGATACGCAGTATTTT	CASRRAGEVDTQYF
TRBV10-3	-	-	TRBJ1-1	TGTGCCATCAGTGAGTCAGAGGAAAAGAACACTGAAGCTTTCTTT	CAISESEEKNTEAFF
TRBV5-1	once	-	TRBJ1-4	TGCGCCAGCAGCTTGGATTCGACAATGTGGGAAAAACTGTTTTTT	CASSLDSTMWEKLFF
TRBV5-1	-	-	TRBJ1-1	TGCGCCAGCAGCTATCAGGGAGGAAACACTGAAGCTTTCTTT	CASSYQGGNTEAFF
TRBV30	-	-	TRBJ1-2	TGTGCCTGGAGCCCGGGGGGCAGACAGGCTTATGGCTACACCTTC	CAWSPGGRQAYGYTF
TRBV2	-	TRBD1	TRBJ1-4	TGTGCCAGCAGGTCCGGGACAGGCCTAGAAAAACTGTTTTTT	CASRSGTGLEKLFF
TRBV18	-	TRBD1	TRBJ1-2	TGTGCCAGCTTCTTACCCGGGACAGGATTGAGCTACACCTTC	CASFLPGTGLSYTF
TRBV18	-	-	TRBJ1-5	TGTGCCAGCTCACCACAGGGAGGCGGCAATCAGCCCCAGCATTTT	CASSPQGGGNQPQHF
TRBV12-3/TRBV12-4	-	-	TRBJ1-5	TGTGCCAGTAGCGACAGGATGAATCAGCCCCAGCATTTT	CASSDRMNQPQHF
TRBV6-5	-	TRBD1	TRBJ1-6	TGTGCCAGCAGTTACCAGACAAGGACAGGGGGGTCACCCCTCCACTTT	CASSYQTRTGGSPLHF
TRBV3-1/TRBV3-2	-	TRBD2	TRBJ2-1	TGTGCCAGCAGCCAAGCTGCGGGGACTAGGGGCGGCAATGAGCAGTTCTTC	CASSQAAGTRGGNEQFF
TRBV6-1	-	-	TRBJ1-2	TGTGCCAGCAGTGAATCCAGGGGCTACACCTTC	CASSESRGYTF
TRBV5-1	-	-	TRBJ1-2	TGCGCCAGCAGCAGAGGACAGTATGAGGGGGGCTACACCTTC	CASSRGQYEGGYTF
TRBV6-5	-	-	TRBJ1-2	TGTGCCAGCACAGGGAATGGCTACACCTTC	CASTGNGYTF
TRBV23-1	-	-	TRBJ2-1	TGCGCCAGCCTTCCTACCTCGTCCAAGGGGCTCCATGAGCAGTTCTTC	CASLPTSSKGLHEQFF
TRBV7-9	-	-	TRBJ1-6	TGTGCCAGCAGTAGAAATTCACCCCTCCACTTT	CASSRNSPLHF